The 17 T cell receptor beta chains presented below share a single source sample, sequenced in a study of T cell changes during pregnancy in multiple sclerosis. Sequencing was performed with immunoSEQ multiplex PCR; in TCRdb, only in-frame clones are kept and a portion is missing. The table lists 70,000 to 95,000 clones, 70% to 90% of them singletons. This specimen was peripheral blood, taken before pregnancy. The origin of the receptors is a female donor with multiple sclerosis, enrolled in a pregnancy study.

This clone was found once. This sequence joins TRBV5-1 and TRBJ2-5; D may be TRBD1 (6 bases). The CDR3 has 14 amino acids. Trimming pared 4 bases from V and 0 bases from J, leaving 10 bases between. Germline CDR1 reads SGHRS; CDR2 reads YFSETQ. The chain's CDR3 is CASSKGTYQETQYF. The CDR3, as DNA: TGCGCCAGCAGCAAGGGGACATACCAAGAGACCCAGTACTTC.

This chain joins TRBV2 and TRBJ1-1; possible D gene TRBD1, 6 bases. Germline V CDR1 and CDR2: SNHLY, FYNNEI. This CDR3 is built from 15 residues. Deletions cut 0 bases from V and 7 bases from J, with 15 bases between. CDR3 loop: CASSEAGPDRSEAFF. In DNA form, the CDR3 reads TGTGCCAGCAGTGAAGCGGGACCTGACAGGAGTGAAGCTTTCTTT.

V is TRBV10-3 and J is TRBJ1-2; TRBD1 aligns across 7 bases. The ends lost 5 bases at V and 6 bases at J; junction bases unmatched: 9. CDR3 length: 14 amino acids. The germline V gene encodes CDR1 ENHRY and CDR2 SYGVKD. CDR3 sequence reads: CAISTSGGSNGYTF. CDR3 DNA: TGTGCCATCAGTACCTCAGGGGGATCTAATGGCTACACCTTC.

In its sample, this clone was seen once. The genes are TRBV5-1 and TRBJ1-2; the D gene is possibly TRBD1 (6 bases). Germline V gives CDR1 SGHRS, CDR2 YFSETQ. V gave up 2 bases and J gave up 4 bases, with 15 bases separating them. This CDR3 has 15 amino acids. The CDR3 DNA reads TGCGCCAGCAGCTTTACGAGCGGCAGGGGCTATGGCTACACCTTC. The encoded protein is CASSFTSGRGYGYTF.

This chain links TRBV7-8 with TRBJ2-6; D possibly corresponds to TRBD2 (6 bases). CDR3 length: 15 amino acids. Trimming removed 1 base from V and 4 bases from J, with 8 bases in between. Germline CDR1 SGHVS, CDR2 FQNEAQ. CDR3 region: CASSLEGRGANVLTF. The CDR3 DNA reads as TGTGCCAGCAGCTTAGAGGGGAGGGGGGCCAACGTCCTGACTTTC.

The chain recombines TRBV6-1 with TRBJ2-7, with D possibly TRBD1 on 8 matching bases. Trimming took off 7 bases at V and 4 bases at J, with 17 bases between the two ends. Germline CDR1 and CDR2: MNHNS and SASEGT. This CDR3 region has 14 residues. The CDR3 sequence is CASKGGTGAYEQYF. CDR3 in DNA: TGTGCCAGCAAGGGGGGGACAGGTGCGTACGAGCAGTACTTC.

The gene calls are TRBV10-2 and TRBJ2-7, with TRBD1 matching over 7 bases. This CDR3 is built from 14 residues. V shed 7 bases and J 3 bases; nucleotides not matched to a gene: 9. CDR1 and CDR2 (germline): WSHSY, SAAADI. DNA of the CDR3: TGCGCCAGCATGGGACAGAGCCCCTTCTACGAGCAGTACTTC. It specifies CASMGQSPFYEQYF.

The V gene is TRBV29-1, the J gene TRBJ2-1; the D gene is possibly TRBD1 (6 bases). This CDR3 contains 14 residues. Trimming removed 1 base from V and 6 bases from J, with 13 bases in between. Germline V gene lookup returns CDR1 SQVTM and CDR2 ANQGSEA. Written as DNA, the CDR3 is TGCAGCGTTGAAGGTCAGGGGATCCCCAATGAGCAGTTCTTC. Its translation: CSVEGQGIPNEQFF.

This clone occurred once. The chain couples TRBV14 to TRBJ2-5, with D uncertain. The CDR3 is made up of 15 amino acids. Germline V CDR1 and CDR2: SGHDN, FVKESK. Trimming removed 1 base from V and 1 base from J, with 10 bases in between. The CDR3 sequence is CASSQGAISQETQYF. Here the CDR3 DNA reads TGTGCCAGCAGCCAAGGGGCGATCAGCCAAGAGACCCAGTACTTC. Based on the CDR3 plus reference TRBV14 and TRBJ2-5, the full variable domain is EAGVTQFPSHSVIEKGQTVTLRCDPISGHDNLYWYRRVMGKEIKFLLHFVKESKQDESGMPNNRFLAERTGGTYSTLKVQPAELEDSGVYFCASSQGAISQETQYFGPGTRLLVL.

CDR3 loop: CASSLEGLDGEGAFF. Here the CDR3 DNA reads TGTGCCAGCAGCTTAGAAGGACTCGATGGGGAGGGAGCTTTCTTT. This chain connects TRBV7-8 to TRBJ1-1, with D unresolved. CDR3 length: 15 amino acids. V was clipped by 1 base and J by 10 bases, with 19 bases between them. Germline CDR1 reads SGHVS; CDR2 reads FQNEAQ.

V gene TRBV28 combines with J gene TRBJ2-1; 9 positions match TRBD2. The J segment lost 10 bases and the V segment lost 6 bases, leaving 13 bases of the junction unmatched. The V gene's germline CDR1 is MDHEN and CDR2 SYDVKM. The CDR3 loop spans 15 amino acids. The chain's CDR3 is CASSLRRLAGPEQFF. DNA for the CDR3: TGTGCCAGCAGCCTTAGGAGGCTAGCGGGGCCCGAGCAGTTCTTC.

The chain combines TRBV19 with TRBJ1-6, with D possibly being TRBD1 (5 bases). Germline CDR1 reads LNHDA; CDR2 reads SQIVND (reference sequence). The ends were cut back, 7 bases at V and 14 bases at J, with 27 bases in the middle. This CDR3 is 16 amino acids long. CDR3 sequence (DNA): TGTGCCAGTACCCAGGAGGGGTTAGGTTCCGTTCTCACCCTCCACTTT. This encodes CASTQEGLGSVLTLHF. Looking up the rest from reference TRBV19 and TRBJ1-6 gives the full variable domain: DGGITQSPKYLFRKEGQNVTLSCEQNLNHDAMYWYRQDPGQGLRLIYYSQIVNDFQKGDIAEGYSVSREKKESFPLTVTSAQKNPTAFYLCASTQEGLGSVLTLHFGNGTRLTVT.

This rearrangement joins TRBV7-3 to TRBJ2-1; 8 positions agree with TRBD2. V shed 5 bases, J shed 4 bases, and the junction held 10 bases outside the gene matches. This CDR3 spans 16 amino acids. The germline V gene encodes CDR1 SGHTA and CDR2 FQGTGA. CDR3 nucleotide sequence: TGTGCCAGCAGCCCGTCGAGCGGGGGCTTGTACAATGAGCAGTTCTTC. Amino acids: CASSPSSGGLYNEQFF.

The chain uses TRBV30 and TRBJ2-7, with D possibly being TRBD2 (6 bases). This CDR3 has 13 amino acids. Trimming left V 3 bases short and J 0 bases short, with 9 bases between. CDR1 is GTSNPN, CDR2 SVGIG, per germline (reference sequence). The CDR3 nucleotides are TGTGCCTGGAGGGGACTTGACTCCTACGAGCAGTACTTC. This sequence encodes CAWRGLDSYEQYF.

This sequence joins TRBV2 and TRBJ2-5, with a weak D call TRBD1 (5 bases). V was shortened by 3 bases and J by 0 bases, with 8 bases between the two germline ends. This CDR3 spans 14 amino acids. Germline CDR1 SNHLY, CDR2 FYNNEI. The CDR3 spells CASSDRAYQETQYF. CDR3 nucleotide sequence: TGTGCCAGCAGTGACAGGGCATACCAAGAGACCCAGTACTTC.

This clone was seen once. V usage is TRBV29-1 and J usage is TRBJ1-4, with D possibly matching TRBD1 (6 bases). Trimming removed 6 bases at V and 4 bases at J, with 12 bases between. CDR1 is SQVTM, CDR2 ANQGSEA, per germline. There are 13 residues in the CDR3. CDR3 region: CSVSQGNNEKLFF. The CDR3 nucleotides are TGCAGCGTCTCACAGGGAAATAATGAAAAACTGTTTTTT. Using reference TRBV29-1 and TRBJ1-4 for the parts outside the CDR3, the full variable domain is SAVISQKPSRDICQRGTSLTIQCQVDSQVTMMFWYRQQPGQSLTLIATANQGSEATYESGFVIDKFPISRPNLTFSTLTVSNMSPEDSSIYLCSVSQGNNEKLFFGSGTQLSVL.

This chain uses TRBV2 with TRBJ1-1, with D perhaps TRBD1 (6 bases). Trimming removed 7 bases from V and 5 bases from J, with 14 bases in between. This CDR3 contains 13 residues. Germline loops: CDR1 SNHLY, CDR2 FYNNEI. The CDR3 spells CASNRDMGTEAFF. CDR3 sequence (DNA): TGTGCCAGCAACCGGGACATGGGGACTGAAGCTTTCTTT.